A selection of T cell receptor beta chains follows, all from one sample in a study of molecular identifiers for immune sequencing clone quantification. Each CDR3 protein is one row after TCRdb ran MiXCR on the PCR reads. The sample yields approximately 630,000 distinct CDR3 sequences, roughly 23% seen once. Sequenced sample: naive CD8+ T cells from blood, with Jurkat cell RNA spiked in. These receptors all come from a human donor in good health. Some libraries in this study had Jurkat cell RNA spiked in. CDR3s include the opening cysteine and the closing phenylalanine or tryptophan. A D gene is named only where the DNA matches it firmly. The size of a clone is reported for some rows only, either as once, few or many, or as a class for expanded clones.

>many|.|TRBJ1-1|TRBV29-1
TGCAGCGTTGAAGAGGGGGGCAACATGAACACTGAAGCTTTCTTT
CSVEEGGNMNTEAFF
>.|.|TRBJ1-6|TRBV15
TGTGCCACCAGCAGAGAACCGAGTCTTAATTCACCCCTCCACTTT
CATSREPSLNSPLHF
>few|.|TRBJ2-7|TRBV7-8
TGTGCCAGCAGCTTAGAAGTCACAGGACTCTACGAGCAGTACTTC
CASSLEVTGLYEQYF
>many|.|TRBJ2-5|TRBV7-6
TGTGCCAGCAGCTATGCGGTCAGGGGAAAAGAGACCCAGTACTTC
CASSYAVRGKETQYF
>.|TRBD1|TRBJ2-4|TRBV4-3
TGCGCCAGCAGCCAAGATCTGGGGACAGGGGTGGGAGCCAAAAACATTCAGTACTTC
CASSQDLGTGVGAKNIQYF
>few|.|TRBJ2-6|TRBV6-2/TRBV6-3
TGTGCCAGCGCGGCCCTATCTGGGGCCAACGTCCTGTCTTTC
CASAALSGANVLSF
>many|.|TRBJ2-3|TRBV7-9
TGTGCCAGCAGCATCGATGCGGCGGTTAGCACAGATACGCAGTATTTT
CASSIDAAVSTDTQYF
>.|.|TRBJ2-1|TRBV28
TGTGCCAGCAGTTTCGGGGTTGCCACCTACAATGAGCAGTTCTTC
CASSFGVATYNEQFF
>.|.|TRBJ2-5|TRBV12-3/TRBV12-4
TGTGCCAGCAGTTTGAGGACCATGGGCAAAGAGACCCAGTACTTC
CASSLRTMGKETQYF
>many|.|TRBJ2-5|TRBV7-2
TGTGCCAGCAGCTTAGATAGTTCTGAGACCCAGTACTTC
CASSLDSSETQYF
>few|.|TRBJ2-2|TRBV2
TGTGCCAGCAGACCTGGGGGCCATAACACCGGGGAGCTGTTTTTT
CASRPGGHNTGELFF
>.|.|TRBJ2-7|TRBV20-1
TGCAGTGCTAGAGCTTATTACGGGAGTAATGGCGAGCAGTACTTC
CSARAYYGSNGEQYF
>.|.|TRBJ2-2|TRBV12-3/TRBV12-4
TGTGCCAGCAGTTTCCCCCTAAAGAACACCGGGGAGCTGTTGTTT
CASSFPLKNTGELLF
>many|TRBD1|TRBJ1-5|TRBV19
TGTGCCAGTAGTATAGTGGAGCGGGACAGGCGGCAGCCCCAGCATTTT
CASSIVERDRRQPQHF
>.|TRBD2|TRBJ2-1|TRBV9
TGTGCCAACAGCGTATGGTTGTCTAGCGGGAAGGAGCAGTTCTTC
CANSVWLSSGKEQFF
>.|TRBD1|TRBJ1-5|TRBV15
TGTGCCACCAGCAAGGACAGGGGAAGCAATCAGCCCCAGCATTTT
CATSKDRGSNQPQHF
>.|.|TRBJ1-1|TRBV30
TGTGCCTGGAGTGAGGGGCAGGAAGCTTTCTTT
CAWSEGQEAFF
>.|.|TRBJ1-1|TRBV27
TGTGCCAGCAGTCCATACCCGACAGTACCCCGAGAAGCTTTCTTT
CASSPYPTVPREAFF
>few|.|TRBJ2-7|TRBV20-1
TGCAGTGCAAGAAATTACTACGAGCAGTACTTC
CSARNYYEQYF
>many|TRBD1|TRBJ1-1|TRBV12-3/TRBV12-4
TGTGCCAGCAGCACCGGGACAGGAGTCATGAACACTGAAGCTTTCTTT
CASSTGTGVMNTEAFF
>many|TRBD1|TRBJ2-2|TRBV28
TGTGCCAGCAGTGCCCCGAGACAGGGGATCGGGGAGCTGTTTTTT
CASSAPRQGIGELFF
>.|.|TRBJ1-1|TRBV19
TGTGCCAGTAGTATAGCCCTCTGGGGATTGAACACTGAAGCTTTCTTT
CASSIALWGLNTEAFF
>many|.|TRBJ1-5|TRBV12-3/TRBV12-4
TGTGCCAGCAGTTGGGGGGGCAATCAGCCCCAGCATTTT
CASSWGGNQPQHF
>many|TRBD2|TRBJ2-7|TRBV6-5
TGTGCCAGCGGTAGCGGGAGCGTCAACGAGCAGTACTTC
CASGSGSVNEQYF
>many|TRBD1|TRBJ2-7|TRBV29-1
TGCAGCGTTAGGGGACAGGGGCCCTACGAGCAGTACTTC
CSVRGQGPYEQYF
>many|TRBD1|TRBJ1-1|TRBV4-3
TGCGCCAGCAGCCGGACCGGGACAGGGGGCGTCGGGAACACTGAAGCTTTCTTT
CASSRTGTGGVGNTEAFF
>few|TRBD1|TRBJ2-7|TRBV3-1
TGTGCCAGCAGCCACCTAGGTGGCAGGGGGCTATCCGAGTGGTACTTC
CASSHLGGRGLSEWYF
>few|.|TRBJ1-6|TRBV25-1
TGTGCCAGCAGTGTCGGCAGCAAACTCCGAAATTCACCCCTCCACTTT
CASSVGSKLRNSPLHF
>many|.|TRBJ2-7|TRBV30
TGTGCCTGGAGTGTACGTGGGGGGCGGACAACCTACGAGCAGTACTTC
CAWSVRGGRTTYEQYF
>many|.|TRBJ1-5|TRBV3-1
TGTGCCAGCAGCAACCGGGCCGACAATCAGCCCCAGCATTTT
CASSNRADNQPQHF
>.|.|TRBJ1-6|TRBV6-2/TRBV6-3
TGTGCCAGCAGTTCCCTCGGGGGGAGCTTCAATTCACCCCTCCACTTT
CASSSLGGSFNSPLHF
>.|TRBD1|TRBJ2-7|TRBV4-3
TGCGTCAGCAGCCAAGATTGGGCAGGGGGCAGCTACGAGCAGTACTTC
CVSSQDWAGGSYEQYF
>.|TRBD1|TRBJ1-2|TRBV4-1
TGCGCCAGCAGCCAAGAACCGGGACAGGGTTTTAACTATGGCTACACCTTC
CASSQEPGQGFNYGYTF
>many|.|TRBJ1-4|TRBV19
TGTGCCAGTAGTCGAGACCAACGGAGAAGTACAACTAATGAAAAACTGTTTTTT
CASSRDQRRSTTNEKLFF
>few|TRBD1|TRBJ1-1|TRBV30
TGTGCCTGGACATACAGGGGGGAGTCTGAAGCTTTCTTT
CAWTYRGESEAFF